The present entry profiles one TCR beta chain with its context. Its target is unknown. TCRdb re-called the 5' RACE reads with MiXCR, one entry per CDR3 protein. The sample has under 40,000 distinct CDR3 sequences, approximately 6.1% seen once; the top ten hold roughly 4.4%. There are 15 residues in the CDR3. Germline CDR1 is SGHVS and CDR2 is FNYEAQ. V lost 5 bases and J lost 0; bases outside the gene matches: 5. These data come from a study of early T cells in non-severe SARS-CoV-2 infection. Study context: Chains stayed unpaired after sequencing of bulk RNA from unsorted whole blood.

Study results and limitations: Anti-spike CD8 responses were favored in VDJdb matching, and private and CD4 specificities were missed.

V is TRBV7-6 and J is TRBJ2-7, with TRBD2 identical over 9 bases. Sequenced sample: whole blood. The source of this sequence is an adult who was a healthcare worker with PCR-confirmed SARS-CoV-2 infection or an uninfected control (not recorded which). The CDR3 here is CASSRAGGTSYEQYF. The CDR3 DNA reads as TGTGCCAGCAGCCGAGCGGGAGGTACCTCCTACGAGCAGTACTTC.